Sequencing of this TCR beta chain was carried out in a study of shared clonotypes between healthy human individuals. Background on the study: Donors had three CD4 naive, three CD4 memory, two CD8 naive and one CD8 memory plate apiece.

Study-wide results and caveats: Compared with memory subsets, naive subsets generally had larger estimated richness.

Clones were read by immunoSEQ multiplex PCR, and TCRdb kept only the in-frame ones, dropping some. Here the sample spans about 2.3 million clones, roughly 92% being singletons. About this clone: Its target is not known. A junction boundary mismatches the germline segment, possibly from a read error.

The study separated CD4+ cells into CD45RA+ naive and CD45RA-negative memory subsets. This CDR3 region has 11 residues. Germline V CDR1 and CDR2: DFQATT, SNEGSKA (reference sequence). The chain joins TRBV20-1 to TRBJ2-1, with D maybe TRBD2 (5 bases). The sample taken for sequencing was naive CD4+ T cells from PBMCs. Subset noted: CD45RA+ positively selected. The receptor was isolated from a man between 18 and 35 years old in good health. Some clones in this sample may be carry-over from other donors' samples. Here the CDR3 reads CSARVVAEELF. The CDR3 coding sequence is TGCAGTGCTAGAGTTGTGGCGGAGGAGCTCTTC.